One sample yielded the 30 T cell receptor beta chains listed below, sequenced in a study of T cell responses to AZD1222 COVID-19 vaccine. Profiling relied on immunoSEQ multiplex PCR, and the TCRdb table lists in-frame clones only, not all of them. The profile shows 130,000 to 150,000 clones, roughly 90% of them singletons. Sequenced material: peripheral blood, taken on day 0 of AZD1222 vaccination. These receptors were collected from an adult in good health.

This chain connects TRBV24-1 to TRBJ2-2; no reliable D call. The ends were cut back, 1 base at V and 6 bases at J, with 8 bases in the middle. The CDR3 runs to 14 residues. Germline CDR1 KGHDR, CDR2 SFDVKD. CDR3 DNA sequence: TGTGCCACCAGTGATTTAGGAAAATCCGGGGAGCTGTTTTTT. Translated: CATSDLGKSGELFF.

This rearrangement joins TRBV30 to TRBJ1-1; D remains ambiguous. Per the germline V gene, CDR1 is GTSNPN and CDR2 is SVGIG (reference sequence). The CDR3 is made up of 13 amino acids. V was cut by 2 bases and J by 4 bases, with 11 bases left in between. CDR3 nucleotide sequence: TGTGCCTGGAGTATGGAGCACGGCACTGAAGCTTTCTTT. Translated, it gives CAWSMEHGTEAFF.

The chain recombines TRBV20-1 with TRBJ2-7; D gene uncertain. Per germline, CDR1 DFQATT and CDR2 SNEGSKA (reference sequence). This CDR3 has 15 residues. V was cut by 3 bases and J by 6 bases, with 21 bases left in between. CDR3 nucleotides: TGCAGTGCTAGTTCTGCTAGAGGTAGAATCCGCGAGCAGTACTTC. Its translation: CSASSARGRIREQYF.

The gene calls are TRBV30 and TRBJ1-2; D remains ambiguous. The CDR3 is made up of 12 amino acids. Germline V gene lookup returns CDR1 GTSNPN and CDR2 SVGIG (reference sequence). V dropped 5 bases and J dropped 5 bases, with 12 bases sitting between them. The CDR3 is CAWAVGRYGYTF. CDR3 DNA: TGTGCCTGGGCCGTAGGACGTTATGGCTACACCTTC.

This chain uses TRBV27 with TRBJ1-1; tentatively, D is TRBD1 (5 bases). Germline V lookup: CDR1 MNHEY, CDR2 SMNVEV (reference sequence). V gave up 5 bases and J gave up 2 bases, with 15 bases separating them. This CDR3 contains 15 residues. CDR3 coding DNA: TGTGCCAGCAGTCTCTATCCTAGGGGAAACACTGAAGCTTTCTTT. Protein product: CASSLYPRGNTEAFF.

This clone was detected only once. The genes are TRBV25-1 and TRBJ2-1; perhaps TRBD2 as D (6 bases). The CDR3 runs 14 residues. Between the trimmed V and J ends, which lost 8 bases and 4 bases, there was a span of 15 bases. The germline CDR1 and CDR2 sequences are MGHDK and SYGVNS. CDR3: CASAGPSFYNEQFF. DNA of the CDR3: TGTGCCAGCGCGGGACCCTCCTTTTACAATGAGCAGTTCTTC.

CDR3 coding DNA: TGTGCCAGCAGTTTTCGCGATGAGCAGTTCTTC. Its translation: CASSFRDEQFF. The rearrangement joins TRBV27 to TRBJ2-1; D is ambiguous. The germline V and J ends were trimmed by 3 bases and 8 bases, with 5 bases remaining between them. Per germline, CDR1 MNHEY and CDR2 SMNVEV (reference sequence). This CDR3 is 11 amino acids long.

This chain connects TRBV14 to TRBJ2-7; the D gene is possibly TRBD1 (6 bases). The CDR3 has 17 residues. With 1 base removed from V and 1 base from J, the gap between germline ends came to 17 bases. Germline CDR1 SGHDN, CDR2 FVKESK. For the CDR3, the DNA is TGTGCCAGCAGCCAAGGGTTCTTCAGGCAGGGGTCCTACGAGCAGTACTTC. Protein product: CASSQGFFRQGSYEQYF.

This clone was seen once. The V gene is TRBV5-1, the J gene TRBJ2-5, with TRBD1 matching 12 bases. In germline, CDR1 is SGHRS, CDR2 YFSETQ. The CDR3 totals 16 residues. V lost 6 bases and J lost 1; bases outside the gene matches: 7. CDR3 sequence reads: CASTTGGQGAQETQYF. The CDR3 DNA sequence: TGCGCCAGCACTACGGGGGGACAGGGGGCCCAAGAGACCCAGTACTTC. Looking up the rest from reference TRBV5-1 and TRBJ2-5 gives the full variable domain: KAGVTQTPRYLIKTRGQQVTLSCSPISGHRSVSWYQQTPGQGLQFLFEYFSETQRNKGNFPGRFSGRQFSNSRSEMNVSTLELGDSALYLCASTTGGQGAQETQYFGPGTRLLVL.

The chain has TRBV9 and TRBJ2-2; D may match TRBD1 or TRBD2 (6 bases each). Germline lookup yields CDR1 SGDLS and CDR2 YYNGEE. V gave up 0 bases and J gave up 4 bases, with 10 bases separating them. The CDR3 totals 15 residues. The CDR3 DNA follows: TGTGCCAGCAGCGTAGGGGGGGCCCGCACCGGGGAGCTGTTTTTT. Translating it yields CASSVGGARTGELFF. Filled out from reference TRBV9 and TRBJ2-2, the complete variable domain reads DSGVTQTPKHLITATGQRVTLRCSPRSGDLSVYWYQQSLDQGLQFLIQYYNGEERAKGNILERFSAQQFPDLHSELNLSSLELGDSALYFCASSVGGARTGELFFGEGSRLTVL.

The chain carries TRBV6-6 and TRBJ2-3; D call uncertain. CDR1 MNHNY and CDR2 SVGAGI come from the germline V gene (reference sequence). The ends were cut back, 8 bases at V and 4 bases at J, with 1 base in the middle. The CDR3 runs to 9 residues. This CDR3 is CASPDTQYF. The DNA for the CDR3 is TGTGCCAGCCCAGATACGCAGTATTTT.

The rearrangement uses TRBV20-1 and TRBJ2-1, with a tentative D call TRBD2 (5 bases). CDR3 size: 15 residues. V gave up 3 bases and J gave up 0 bases, with 12 bases separating them. The germline gives CDR1 DFQATT, CDR2 SNEGSKA (reference sequence). The CDR3 region has the DNA TGCAGTGCTAGTGAGGGCCCCGGCTCCTACAATGAGCAGTTCTTC. Its translation is CSASEGPGSYNEQFF.

The V call is TRBV29-1, the J call TRBJ1-1; no definite D call. There are 16 residues in the CDR3. Between the trimmed V and J ends, which lost 6 bases and 2 bases, there was a span of 22 bases. Germline assignment: CDR1 SQVTM and CDR2 ANQGSEA. The DNA for the CDR3 is TGCAGCGTCTCCTTAACCGGTACGGCAGCTAACACTGAAGCTTTCTTT. It yields the protein CSVSLTGTAANTEAFF.

This CDR3 is CASSFGLRQGVDQPQHF. The CDR3 nucleotides read TGTGCCAGCAGTTTTGGGTTGCGGCAGGGAGTAGATCAGCCCCAGCATTTT. The chain couples TRBV6-2 or TRBV6-3 to TRBJ1-5; possible D gene TRBD1, 5 bases. This CDR3 has 17 residues. In germline, CDR1 is MNHEY, CDR2 SVGEGT. V lost 4 bases and J 5 bases, leaving 21 bases between the germline ends.

The chain is built from TRBV7-8 and TRBJ2-7; D remains ambiguous. This CDR3 is 12 amino acids long. Per the germline V gene, CDR1 is SGHVS and CDR2 is FQNEAQ. The ends were cut back, 5 bases at V and 3 bases at J, with 8 bases in the middle. CDR3 in amino acids: CASSRDLYEQYF. The CDR3 DNA is TGTGCCAGCAGCCGAGACCTCTACGAGCAGTACTTC.

The rearrangement links TRBV6-1 to TRBJ2-7; a weak D match, TRBD1 (6 bases). Germline V CDR1 and CDR2: MNHNS, SASEGT. The V end was cut by 1 base, the J end by 5 bases, with 15 bases between. CDR3 length equals 15 residues. The CDR3 sequence is CASSEVADSPDEQYF. The CDR3 coding sequence is TGTGCCAGCAGTGAAGTTGCGGACAGCCCCGACGAGCAGTACTTC.

The V gene is TRBV9, the J gene TRBJ1-1, with D hard to call. Between the trimmed V and J ends, which lost 2 bases and 5 bases, there was a span of 10 bases. This CDR3 region has 13 residues. Germline CDR1 and CDR2: SGDLS and YYNGEE. CDR3 sequence: CASSVAPRTEAFF. Written as DNA, the CDR3 is TGTGCCAGCAGCGTTGCCCCGAGGACTGAAGCTTTCTTT.

This rearrangement joins TRBV27 to TRBJ1-2; 7 bases fit TRBD1. The ends lost 4 bases at V and 1 base at J; junction bases unmatched: 9. CDR1 is MNHEY and CDR2 is SMNVEV in the germline V gene (reference sequence). The CDR3 has 16 amino acids. CDR3: CASSSIRGINNYGYTF. In DNA, the CDR3 is TGTGCCAGCAGTTCTATCAGGGGGATAAATAACTATGGCTACACCTTC.

The J gene is TRBJ2-7, the V gene TRBV5-4; tentative D call: TRBD1 (6 bases). Trimming took off 4 bases at V and 6 bases at J, with 29 bases between the two ends. CDR1 SGHNT and CDR2 YYREEE come from the germline V gene (reference sequence). The CDR3 has 18 residues. The CDR3 coding sequence is TGTGCCAGCAGCCTACTCCAGAGCCAACAGGGTAAAAACGGCGAGCAGTACTTC. Protein product: CASSLLQSQQGKNGEQYF.

Written as DNA, the CDR3 is TGCGCCAGCAGTCAAGGGGCCGTCTATGGCTACACCTTC. Its translation is CASSQGAVYGYTF. This chain joins TRBV23-1 and TRBJ1-2; tentative D call: TRBD1 (5 bases). TRBV23-1 carries the ORF label, with uncertain function. The ends were cut back, 2 bases at V and 4 bases at J, with 8 bases in the middle. The CDR3 length is 13 residues.

Here the CDR3 reads CASSQKGVGNTEAFF. CDR3 in DNA: TGCGCCAGCAGCCAAAAGGGGGTCGGGAACACTGAAGCTTTCTTT. V is TRBV4-1 and J is TRBJ1-1; a weak D match, TRBD1 (6 bases). The V and J ends lost 2 bases and 1 base respectively, with 11 bases between them. The CDR3 extends over 15 amino acids. CDR1 MGHRA and CDR2 YSYEKL come from the germline V gene.

The V gene is TRBV19, the J gene TRBJ1-6; 8 bases are shared with TRBD1. The CDR3 length is 15 residues. With 3 bases clipped from V and 10 bases from J, the junction kept 8 bases outside the gene matches. Per the germline V gene, CDR1 is LNHDA and CDR2 is SQIVND (reference sequence). In DNA form, the CDR3 reads TGTGCCAGTAGTATTGTCGGACAGGGAAAATCACCCCTCCACTTT. Encoded protein: CASSIVGQGKSPLHF.

This chain connects TRBV2 to TRBJ2-1, with 11 bases fitting TRBD2. The CDR3 contains 19 residues. Trimming cost V 4 bases and J 4 bases; bases outside gene matches: 15. Germline lookup yields CDR1 SNHLY and CDR2 FYNNEI. The CDR3 reads CASSGGLAESPRLYNEQFF. Here the CDR3 DNA reads TGTGCCAGCAGTGGGGGACTAGCGGAATCCCCGAGGTTGTACAATGAGCAGTTCTTC. The whole variable domain, remainder taken from reference TRBV2 and TRBJ2-1, is EPEVTQTPSHQVTQMGQEVILRCVPISNHLYFYWYRQILGQKVEFLVSFYNNEISEKSEIFDDQFSVERPDGSNFTLKIRSTKLEDSAMYFCASSGGLAESPRLYNEQFFGPGTRLTVL.

The J gene is TRBJ1-5, the V gene TRBV19, with D possibly TRBD1 on 5 matching bases. Trimming pared 3 bases from V and 2 bases from J, leaving 8 bases between. Germline-derived CDR1 and CDR2 are LNHDA and SQIVND (reference sequence). The CDR3 has 14 residues. CDR3 nucleotides: TGTGCCAGTAGTATCGGGGACGGCAATCAGCCCCAGCATTTT. Amino acid sequence: CASSIGDGNQPQHF.

The rearrangement uses TRBV15 and TRBJ1-4; a possible D gene is TRBD1 (6 bases). The CDR3 covers 17 residues. Trimming pared 0 bases from V and 7 bases from J, leaving 18 bases between. In germline, CDR1 is LNHNV, CDR2 YYDKDF (reference sequence). The CDR3 DNA reads as TGTGCCACCAGCAGAGACTTTGTGGGGGGCGCGGGTGAAAAACTGTTTTTT. As protein: CATSRDFVGGAGEKLFF.

V usage is TRBV25-1 and J usage is TRBJ1-5; D perhaps matches TRBD1 (5 bases). The V end lost 2 bases, the J end lost 4 bases, and 9 bases lay between the germline ends. This CDR3 is 14 amino acids long. Germline-derived CDR1 and CDR2 are MGHDK and SYGVNS. DNA for the CDR3: TGTGCCAGCAGTGAACCAGGGTGGAATCAGCCCCAGCATTTT. Translated, it gives CASSEPGWNQPQHF.

The V call is TRBV7-2, the J call TRBJ2-7; TRBD2 matches 12 bases. The CDR3 is made up of 17 amino acids. V was clipped by 4 bases and J by 7 bases; unmatched bases: 14. Germline V CDR1 and CDR2: SGHTA, FQGNSA. The CDR3 DNA is TGTGCCAGCAGCTCTAGGGGCGGGGCTAGCGGGAGGGGTGAGCAGTACTTC. Translation gives CASSSRGGASGRGEQYF.

Only one count was recorded for this clone. CDR3 amino acids: CASSQDPTAGGPSGANVLTF. CDR3 nucleotide sequence: TGCGCCAGCAGCCAAGATCCGACAGCGGGAGGGCCGAGTGGGGCCAACGTCCTGACTTTC. This chain links TRBV4-1 with TRBJ2-6, with 10 bases aligning to TRBD2. Germline loops: CDR1 MGHRA, CDR2 YSYEKL. CDR3 size: 20 residues. Unmatched junction bases numbered 11, after V lost 0 bases and J lost 3 bases.

The chain recombines TRBV7-9 with TRBJ2-5; the D gene could be TRBD1 or TRBD2 (5 bases each). CDR3 length: 15 residues. CDR1 is SEHNR, CDR2 FQNEAQ, per germline (reference sequence). V lost 5 bases and J lost 2, with 15 bases in between. In nucleotides, the CDR3 is TGTGCCAGCAGCATACCGGGACGGAAACAAGAGACCCAGTACTTC. Translated, it gives CASSIPGRKQETQYF.

This rearrangement joins TRBV28 to TRBJ1-5; D is unresolved. Per the germline V gene, CDR1 is MDHEN and CDR2 is SYDVKM. V lost 4 bases and J lost 5, with 12 bases in between. The CDR3 covers 14 residues. Here the CDR3 reads CASSSLSTDQPQHF. Written as DNA, the CDR3 is TGTGCCAGCAGTTCGCTCAGCACAGATCAGCCCCAGCATTTT. The variable domain in full, completed from reference TRBV28 and TRBJ1-5, reads DVKVTQSSRYLVKRTGEKVFLECVQDMDHENMFWYRQDPGLGLRLIYFSYDVKMKEKGDIPEGYSVSREKKERFSLILESASTNQTSMYLCASSSLSTDQPQHFGDGTRLSIL.